The clone carrying this T cell receptor beta chain came up a few times. What it binds is not known. This record comes from a study of CD8+CD57+ T cells in acquired aplastic anemia. The authors sequenced patients whose flow cytometry had shown CD8+CD57+ cell expansion. The enrolled patients all had severe acquired aplastic anemia. TCR beta VDJ and CDR3 were profiled, and genomic DNA was the template. TCRdb re-called the reads through MiXCR, storing one row per CDR3 protein. The table lists about 290,000 distinct CDR3 sequences, approximately 60% of them singletons, with 1.3% in the top ten. Findings of the study overall: Patients versus controls showed no significant CD8+ Simpson's diversity difference.

CDR1 and CDR2 from the germline V gene are DFQATT and SNEGSKA (reference sequence). Trimming left V 5 bases short and J 6 bases short, with 10 bases between. This CDR3 comprises 12 residues. The chain recombines TRBV20-1 with TRBJ2-2; D call uncertain. This receptor was taken from a human donor with aplastic anemia. The sample taken for sequencing was sorted CD4+, CD8+, or CD8+CD57+ T cells (not recorded which) from PBMCs. CDR3 region: CSAVVGSGELFF. CDR3 coding DNA: TGCAGTGCTGTCGTTGGGTCCGGGGAGCTGTTTTTT.